What follows are 21 T cell receptor beta chains derived from one specimen sequenced in a study of cytomegalovirus exposure and HLA in healthy donors. The study ran its PCR with 60 Vbeta and 13 Jbeta primers. Data came from immunoSEQ multiplex PCR; TCRdb stores just in-frame clones and leaves some out. Here the sample spans 150,000 to 180,000 clones, about 80% being singletons. What was sequenced was PBMCs. These TCRs come from a woman aged 40 to 49 in good health and CMV-seronegative.

The chain recombines TRBV27 with TRBJ2-7; D ambiguous. V gave up 5 bases and J gave up 2 bases, with 10 bases separating them. Germline values: CDR1 MNHEY, CDR2 SMNVEV (reference sequence). The CDR3 consists of 13 residues. CDR3 residues: CASSPQATYEQYF. The DNA of the CDR3 is TGTGCCAGCAGTCCTCAGGCGACCTACGAGCAGTACTTC.

This clone has a single count. The V and J genes are TRBV18 and TRBJ1-5; the D gene is possibly TRBD1 (5 bases). Trimming shortened V by 4 bases and J by 11 bases, and 18 bases separated the two germline ends. Germline CDR1 and CDR2: KGHSH and LQKENI. The CDR3 loop spans 14 amino acids. The chain's CDR3 is CASSLGGEGSAQHF. CDR3 nucleotide sequence: TGTGCCAGCTCACTCGGGGGAGAGGGATCAGCCCAGCATTTT.

CDR3 sequence reads: CASGLPLGRANEKLFF. CDR3 nucleotides: TGTGCTAGTGGTTTGCCCTTGGGCAGGGCCAATGAAAAACTGTTTTTT. The rearrangement joins TRBV12-5 to TRBJ1-4, with D perhaps TRBD1 (5 bases). V dropped 2 bases and J dropped 5 bases, with 15 bases sitting between them. Germline-derived CDR1 and CDR2 are LGHNT and FRNRAP. The CDR3 consists of 16 residues.

The V and J genes are TRBV14 and TRBJ1-4; 7 nucleotides match TRBD1. The CDR3 totals 17 residues. Trimming removed 1 base from V and 7 bases from J; junction bases left unmatched: 12. Germline V lookup: CDR1 SGHDN, CDR2 FVKESK. The CDR3 DNA is TGTGCCAGCAGCCAAGCATCTATGCGGGACAGCAGTGAAAAACTGTTTTTT. Translation gives CASSQASMRDSSEKLFF. Combining the CDR3 with reference TRBV14 and TRBJ1-4 gives the whole variable domain EAGVTQFPSHSVIEKGQTVTLRCDPISGHDNLYWYRRVMGKEIKFLLHFVKESKQDESGMPNNRFLAERTGGTYSTLKVQPAELEDSGVYFCASSQASMRDSSEKLFFGSGTQLSVL.

V gene TRBV18 combines with J gene TRBJ2-3, with D unresolved. V shed 1 base and J shed 3 bases, with 20 bases lying between them. The CDR3 covers 18 residues. Germline CDR1 KGHSH, CDR2 LQKENI. CDR3 coding DNA: TGTGCCAGCTCACCACTTGCGGCAGCCAGTGTTCTTACAGATACGCAGTATTTT. This gives the protein CASSPLAAASVLTDTQYF.

This clone appeared a single time. The rearrangement uses TRBV29-1 and TRBJ1-1; TRBD1 matches 8 bases. V dropped 6 bases and J dropped 5; count of bases not matched to a gene: 5. This CDR3 has 12 residues. The germline V gene encodes CDR1 SQVTM and CDR2 ANQGSEA. The CDR3 is CSVATGGTEAFF. Written as DNA, the CDR3 is TGCAGCGTGGCAACAGGGGGAACTGAAGCTTTCTTT.

This clone was found once. This chain joins TRBV5-4 and TRBJ1-3; no clear D gene. Germline assignment: CDR1 SGHNT and CDR2 YYREEE (reference sequence). Deletions cut 1 base from V and 0 bases from J, with 11 bases between. The CDR3 has 16 amino acids. The CDR3, as DNA: TGTGCCAGCAGCTTGCTCTGGGCCTACTCTGGAAACACCATATATTTT. Protein: CASSLLWAYSGNTIYF. Looking up the rest from reference TRBV5-4 and TRBJ1-3 gives the full variable domain: ETGVTQSPTHLIKTRGQQVTLRCSSQSGHNTVSWYQQALGQGPQFIFQYYREEENGRGNFPPRFSGLQFPNYSSELNVNALELDDSALYLCASSLLWAYSGNTIYFGEGSWLTVV.

The genes are TRBV7-2 and TRBJ2-1; tentatively, D is TRBD2 (5 bases). The V end lost 3 bases, the J end lost 9 bases, and 9 bases lay between the germline ends. In germline, CDR1 is SGHTA, CDR2 FQGNSA. This CDR3 spans 12 amino acids. In nucleotides, the CDR3 is TGTGCCAGCAGCTTCGGGAACGGTGAGCAGTTCTTC. Encoded protein: CASSFGNGEQFF. Filled out from reference TRBV7-2 and TRBJ2-1, the complete variable domain reads GAGVSQSPSNKVTEKGKDVELRCDPISGHTALYWYRQSLGQGLEFLIYFQGNSAPDKSGLPSDRFSAERTGGSVSTLTIQRTQQEDSAVYLCASSFGNGEQFFGPGTRLTVL.

This clone has just a few counts. The gene calls are TRBV11-2 and TRBJ2-7; D is uncertain. Trimming pared 1 base from V and 3 bases from J, leaving 13 bases between. The CDR3 is 15 residues long. In germline, CDR1 is SGHAT, CDR2 FQNNGV. CDR3 sequence (DNA): TGTGCCAGCAGCTTAGTCGCGACTCCTTTCTACGAGCAGTACTTC. Its protein product is CASSLVATPFYEQYF.

CDR3 coding DNA: TGTGCCAGCAGTTCACCCGGGACAGGGGGGGCGAACACTGAAGCTTTCTTT. Its translation: CASSSPGTGGANTEAFF. The chain couples TRBV28 to TRBJ1-1, with 11 bases fitting TRBD1. From germline, CDR1 is MDHEN and CDR2 SYDVKM. This CDR3 region has 17 residues. The V gene end was trimmed by 4 bases and the J gene end by 1 base; junction bases not matched to a gene: 8.

This clone is a singleton in its sample. The chain joins TRBV27 to TRBJ1-2; 7 nucleotides agree with TRBD1. J was trimmed by 7 bases and V by 3 bases; bases with no gene match: 5. CDR1 and CDR2 (germline): MNHEY, SMNVEV (reference sequence). This CDR3 contains 13 residues. Here the CDR3 reads CASSFGGGGGYTF. The DNA for the CDR3 is TGTGCCAGCAGTTTCGGAGGGGGCGGTGGCTACACCTTC.

The chain couples TRBV28 to TRBJ2-6; D might be TRBD2 (6 bases). Trimming shortened V by 7 bases and J by 0 bases, and 13 bases separated the two germline ends. The CDR3 runs to 16 residues. Germline V gives CDR1 MDHEN, CDR2 SYDVKM. The CDR3 region has the DNA TGTGCCAGCAAGGAGGGATCAATCTCTGGGGCCAACGTCCTGACTTTC. Encoded protein: CASKEGSISGANVLTF.

This clone was seen a few times. This chain uses TRBV6-1 with TRBJ2-7, with D possibly TRBD2 on 6 matching bases. The CDR3 spans 13 residues. The V gene lost 3 bases and the J gene lost 3 bases, with 9 bases spanning the gap. Germline CDR1 reads MNHNS; CDR2 reads SASEGT. The CDR3 spells CASSEGTHYEQYF. The CDR3 nucleotides read TGTGCCAGCAGTGAGGGGACTCACTACGAGCAGTACTTC.

V is TRBV9 and J is TRBJ1-2, with D hard to call. Germline values: CDR1 SGDLS, CDR2 YYNGEE. CDR3 length equals 15 residues. Deletions cut 7 bases from V and 2 bases from J, with 18 bases between. CDR3 amino acids: CASSGSAPMNYGYTF. For the CDR3, the DNA is TGTGCCAGCTCGGGTTCAGCCCCTATGAACTATGGCTACACCTTC.

The chain carries TRBV7-6 and TRBJ1-1, with D maybe TRBD1 (6 bases). Trimming removed 2 bases at V and 1 base at J, with 11 bases between. The CDR3 consists of 15 residues. Per the germline V gene, CDR1 is SGHVS and CDR2 is FNYEAQ. The CDR3 loop is CASSLSQGQNTEAFF. CDR3 nucleotides: TGTGCCAGCAGCTTATCCCAGGGACAGAACACTGAAGCTTTCTTT.

The chain uses TRBV2 and TRBJ2-5; D not resolved. The germline CDR1 and CDR2 sequences are SNHLY and FYNNEI. The CDR3 length is 15 residues. V lost 6 bases to trimming and J lost 2 bases, with 16 bases between them. CDR3 DNA: TGTGCCAGCAGAGAGACACTTGAACCTCAAGAGACCCAGTACTTC. Translated, it gives CASRETLEPQETQYF.

V usage is TRBV28 and J usage is TRBJ2-7; 9 nucleotides align to TRBD1. Germline loops: CDR1 MDHEN, CDR2 SYDVKM. V lost 1 base to trimming and J lost 3 bases; unmatched junction nucleotides: 1. This CDR3 has 14 amino acids. As DNA, the CDR3 is TGTGCCAGCAGTTTATCGGGACAGGGCTACGAGCAGTACTTC. The encoded protein is CASSLSGQGYEQYF.

The chain combines TRBV10-3 with TRBJ1-5; D gene uncertain. V shed 4 bases and J shed 0 bases, with 7 bases lying between them. CDR1 and CDR2 from the germline V gene are ENHRY and SYGVKD. The CDR3 extends over 14 amino acids. The CDR3 here is CAISVESSNQPQHF. The CDR3 region has the DNA TGTGCCATCAGTGTTGAGTCTAGCAATCAGCCCCAGCATTTT.

The gene calls are TRBV9 and TRBJ2-3; 11 nucleotides match TRBD2. The CDR3 has 16 residues. From germline, CDR1 is SGDLS and CDR2 YYNGEE. V was clipped by 0 bases and J by 2 bases; unmatched bases: 2. This CDR3 reads CASSVELAGDTDTQYF. CDR3 in DNA: TGTGCCAGCAGCGTAGAACTAGCGGGGGACACAGATACGCAGTATTTT.

This chain links TRBV10-3 with TRBJ2-7; the match to TRBD1 covers 10 bases. The V gene end was trimmed by 4 bases and the J gene end by 3 bases; junction bases not matched to a gene: 6. The CDR3 has 15 residues. The germline V gene encodes CDR1 ENHRY and CDR2 SYGVKD. The CDR3 spells CAISGPGQGYYEQYF. Written as DNA, the CDR3 is TGTGCCATCAGTGGCCCGGGACAGGGGTACTACGAGCAGTACTTC.

The chain carries TRBV7-9 and TRBJ1-1; D gene uncertain. Trimming took off 4 bases at V and 7 bases at J, with 13 bases between the two ends. There are 13 residues in the CDR3. Germline CDR1 and CDR2: SEHNR and FQNEAQ (reference sequence). CDR3 sequence reads: CASSSRLRGEAFF. CDR3 nucleotide sequence: TGTGCCAGCAGCTCTCGGTTACGGGGTGAAGCTTTCTTT.